Sequencing of this T cell receptor (beta chain) was carried out in a study of blood T cell repertoires in COVID-19. Study-level background: COVID-19 samples from acute and convalescent phases originated in the United States, Italy and Spain. Sources were T cells, B-cell-depleted T cells, or PBMCs; the material itself was cDNA or gDNA.

As processed by the authors: Nucleated cell counts were estimated from reference gene primer amplification. Sequencing used immunoSEQ multiplex PCR; TCRdb keeps in-frame clones, though not all of them. The DNA gave D and trimming, while V, J and clone size come from that table. The repertoire holds roughly 120,000 clones, with 76% as singletons. V was pared by 6 bases and J by 0 bases, with 15 bases between. This CDR3 comprises 15 residues. Looked up from germline, CDR1 is MNHEY and CDR2 is SMNVEV (reference sequence). The receptor was derived from a woman aged 80 or over with acute or convalescent COVID-19. The V gene is TRBV27, the J gene TRBJ2-7; D not certain. The sample comprised peripheral blood. The CDR3 region is CASSIAAQNSYEQYF. The CDR3, as DNA: TGTGCCAGCAGCATTGCAGCACAGAACTCCTACGAGCAGTACTTC.